Below, one TCR beta chain is given with its context. Its antigen is not known. This record belongs to a study of CD8 T cells in ankylosing spondylitis. Between the trimmed V and J ends, which lost 6 bases and 2 bases, there was a span of 7 bases. The CDR3 length is 12 residues. Germline V gene lookup returns CDR1 LGHNA and CDR2 YSLEER. Whole-study findings and limits: Significantly higher representation of disease-linked clones was reported for matched ankylosing spondylitis synovial fluid.

Libraries of TCR beta came from quantitative 5'-RACE with molecular barcodes. Using its own MiXCR run on the 5' RACE reads, TCRdb lists one record per CDR3 protein. The data show 90,000 to 100,000 distinct CDR3 sequences, 8% to 10% seen once. Sequenced sample: blood, either unsorted or a sorted T cell fraction (not recorded which). This TCR was recovered from a male donor with ankylosing spondylitis or in good health (not recorded which). The chain employs TRBV4-3 and TRBJ1-2; unclear D gene. The CDR3 reads CASRGRNYGYTF. The CDR3 bases are TGCGCCAGCAGAGGCAGGAACTATGGCTACACCTTC.